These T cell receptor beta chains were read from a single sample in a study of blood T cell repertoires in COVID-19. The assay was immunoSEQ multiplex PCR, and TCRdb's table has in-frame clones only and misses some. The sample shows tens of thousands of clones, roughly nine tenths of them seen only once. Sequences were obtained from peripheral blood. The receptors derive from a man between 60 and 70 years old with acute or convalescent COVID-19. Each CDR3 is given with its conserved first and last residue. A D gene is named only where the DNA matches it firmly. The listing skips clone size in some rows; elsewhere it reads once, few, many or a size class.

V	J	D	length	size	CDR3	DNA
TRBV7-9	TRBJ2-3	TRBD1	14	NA	CASRVTGGLYTQYF	TGTGCCAGCAGGGTTACAGGGGGGCTTTATACGCAGTATTTT
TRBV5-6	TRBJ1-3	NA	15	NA	CASSLTSSGGNTIYF	TGTGCCAGCAGCTTGACCTCTTCGGGGGGAAACACCATATATTTT
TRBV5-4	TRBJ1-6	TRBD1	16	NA	CASSQADRGYNSPLHF	TGTGCCAGCAGCCAAGCGGACAGGGGGTATAATTCACCCCTCCACTTT
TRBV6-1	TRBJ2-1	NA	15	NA	CASSEFQGRVNEQFF	TGTGCCAGCAGTGAATTTCAGGGCAGGGTCAATGAGCAGTTCTTC
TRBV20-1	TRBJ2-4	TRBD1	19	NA	CSASPLGQGLSRAKNIQYF	TGCAGTGCTAGTCCCCTGGGACAGGGCCTATCGCGAGCCAAAAACATTCAGTACTTC
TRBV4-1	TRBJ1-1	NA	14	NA	CASSPPGEITEAFF	TGCGCCAGCAGCCCCCCAGGGGAAATCACTGAAGCTTTCTTT
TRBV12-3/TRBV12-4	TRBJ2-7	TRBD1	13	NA	CASSQGQGSEQYF	TGTGCCAGCAGCCAGGGACAGGGGTCCGAGCAGTACTTC
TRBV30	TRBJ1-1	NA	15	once	CAWSPPDRLNTEAFF	TGTGCCTGGAGTCCTCCCGACAGGTTGAACACTGAAGCTTTCTTT
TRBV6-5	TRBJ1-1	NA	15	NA	CASSSSGLGNTEAFF	TGTGCCAGCAGTTCCTCGGGCCTGGGGAACACTGAAGCTTTCTTT
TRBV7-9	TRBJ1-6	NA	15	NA	CASSTNTGQESPLHF	TGTGCCAGCAGCACGAATACAGGGCAGGAGTCACCCCTCCACTTT
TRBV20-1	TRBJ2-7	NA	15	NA	CSASNPDSAAYEQYF	TGCAGTGCTAGTAATCCGGACAGTGCAGCCTACGAGCAGTACTTC
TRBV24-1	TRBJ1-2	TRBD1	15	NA	CATSDPGTGNYGYTF	TGTGCCACCAGTGATCCCGGGACAGGGAACTATGGCTACACCTTC
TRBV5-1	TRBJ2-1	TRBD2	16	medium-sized	CASSLAPSGVPEEQFF	TGCGCCAGCAGCTTGGCCCCTAGCGGGGTCCCCGAGGAGCAGTTCTTC
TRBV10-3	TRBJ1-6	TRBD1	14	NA	CAISEQGDNSPLHF	TGTGCCATCAGCGAACAGGGGGATAATTCACCCCTCCACTTT
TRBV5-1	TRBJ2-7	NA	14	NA	CASSLSGLSYEQYF	TGCGCCAGCAGCTTGAGTGGGCTCTCCTACGAGCAGTACTTC
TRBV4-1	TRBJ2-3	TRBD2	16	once	CASSQGLAGIADTQYF	TGCGCCAGCAGCCAGGGACTAGCGGGGATCGCAGATACGCAGTATTTT
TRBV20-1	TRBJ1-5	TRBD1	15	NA	CSASRTGDSNQPQHF	TGCAGTGCTAGTCGGACAGGTGATAGCAATCAGCCCCAGCATTTT
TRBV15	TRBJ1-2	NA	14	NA	CATSRAETGYGYTF	TGTGCCACCAGCAGAGCTGAAACAGGCTATGGCTACACCTTC
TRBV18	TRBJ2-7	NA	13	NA	CASSAGSSYEQYF	TGTGCCAGCTCGGCCGGGAGCTCCTACGAGCAGTACTTC
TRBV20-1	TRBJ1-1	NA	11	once	CSAMSSYEAFF	TGCAGTGCTATGTCCTCGTATGAAGCTTTCTTT
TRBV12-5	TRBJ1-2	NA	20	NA	CASGLVPRGLDRRFNYGYTF	TGTGCTAGTGGTTTGGTTCCAAGGGGCTTAGACAGGCGCTTTAACTATGGCTACACCTTC
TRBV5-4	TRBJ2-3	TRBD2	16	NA	CASSQRSGVSTDTQYF	TGTGCCAGCAGCCAGCGTAGCGGGGTGAGCACAGATACGCAGTATTTT
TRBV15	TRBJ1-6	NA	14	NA	CATSRDFEGSPLHF	TGTGCCACCAGCAGAGATTTTGAGGGTTCACCCCTCCACTTT
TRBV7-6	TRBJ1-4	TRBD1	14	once	CASSPGTGGEKLFF	TGTGCCAGCAGCCCCGGGACAGGGGGCGAAAAACTGTTTTTT
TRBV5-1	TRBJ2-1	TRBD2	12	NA	CASSGTKGEQFF	TGCGCCAGCTCCGGGACTAAGGGTGAGCAGTTCTTC
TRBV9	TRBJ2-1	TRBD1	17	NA	CASSVALDRGRYNEQFF	TGTGCCAGCAGCGTAGCGCTAGACAGGGGCCGTTACAATGAGCAGTTCTTC
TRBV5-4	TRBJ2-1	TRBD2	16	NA	CASSLAGLAGYNEQFF	TGTGCCAGCAGCTTGGCTGGACTAGCGGGCTACAATGAGCAGTTCTTC
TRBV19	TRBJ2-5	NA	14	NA	CASSTRQVGETQYF	TGTGCCAGTAGTACCCGACAGGTTGGGGAGACCCAGTACTTC
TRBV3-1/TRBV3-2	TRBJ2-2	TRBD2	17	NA	CASSQGLAGGLTGELFF	TGTGCCAGCAGCCAAGGGCTAGCGGGGGGTCTCACCGGGGAGCTGTTTTTT
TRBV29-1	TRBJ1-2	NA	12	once	CSVLQGNYGYTF	TGCAGCGTTCTACAGGGTAACTATGGCTACACCTTC
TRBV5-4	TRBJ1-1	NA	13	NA	CASSRARNTEAFF	TGTGCCAGCAGCCGTGCGCGGAACACTGAAGCTTTCTTT
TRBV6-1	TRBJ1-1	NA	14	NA	CASSEARGFTEAFF	TGTGCCAGCAGTGAAGCGCGGGGGTTCACTGAAGCTTTCTTT
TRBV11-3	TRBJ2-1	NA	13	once	CASSTGTYNEQFF	TGTGCCAGCAGCACCGGGACCTACAATGAGCAGTTCTTC
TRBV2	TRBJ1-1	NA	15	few	CASRHPGKSQTEAFF	TGTGCCAGCAGGCACCCCGGGAAGTCCCAAACTGAAGCTTTCTTT
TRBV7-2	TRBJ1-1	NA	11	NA	CASSLTGEAFF	TGTGCCAGCAGCTTAACAGGGGAAGCTTTCTTT
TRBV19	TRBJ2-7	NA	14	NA	CASSIDRLGYEQYF	TGTGCCAGTAGTATTGACAGGCTCGGCTACGAGCAGTACTTC
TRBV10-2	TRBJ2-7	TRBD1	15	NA	CASSEYNRGTYEQYF	TGCGCCAGCAGTGAGTATAACAGGGGCACCTACGAGCAGTACTTC
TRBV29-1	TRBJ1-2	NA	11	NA	CSAQRSYGYTF	TGCAGCGCACAGAGATCTTATGGCTACACCTTC
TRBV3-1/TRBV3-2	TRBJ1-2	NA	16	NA	CASSQGHGMEGYGYTF	TGTGCCAGCAGCCAAGGACACGGGATGGAGGGCTATGGCTACACCTTC
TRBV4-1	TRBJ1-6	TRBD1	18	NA	CASSQDGTGGAGSSPLHF	TGCGCCAGCAGCCAAGATGGGACAGGGGGCGCGGGAAGCTCACCCCTCCACTTT
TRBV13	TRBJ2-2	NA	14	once	CASSLDDEAGELFF	TGTGCCAGCAGCTTAGATGATGAGGCCGGGGAGCTGTTTTTT
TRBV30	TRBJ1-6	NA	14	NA	CAWSPWPYNSPLHF	TGTGCCTGGAGTCCCTGGCCCTATAATTCACCCCTCCACTTT
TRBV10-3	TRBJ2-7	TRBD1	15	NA	CAISERQGVSYEQYF	TGTGCCATCAGTGAGAGACAGGGGGTTTCCTACGAGCAGTACTTC
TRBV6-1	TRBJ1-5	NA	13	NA	CASSDPGHQPQHF	TGTGCCAGCAGTGACCCAGGGCATCAGCCCCAGCATTTT
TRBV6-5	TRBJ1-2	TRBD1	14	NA	CASNGDRPLYGYTF	TGTGCCAGCAATGGGGACAGGCCACTCTATGGCTACACCTTC
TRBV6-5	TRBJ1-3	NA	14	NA	CASSYDSSGNTIYF	TGTGCCAGCAGTTACGACAGCTCTGGAAACACCATATATTTT
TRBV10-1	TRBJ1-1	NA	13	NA	CASSEDPGATAFF	TGCGCCAGCAGTGAGGACCCAGGGGCCACGGCTTTCTTT
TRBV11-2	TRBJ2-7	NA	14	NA	CASSLIAAVYEQYF	TGTGCCAGCAGCTTAATAGCGGCGGTCTACGAGCAGTACTTC
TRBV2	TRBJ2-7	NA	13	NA	CASRLGGPYEQYF	TGTGCCAGCAGGCTCGGGGGGCCCTACGAGCAGTACTTC
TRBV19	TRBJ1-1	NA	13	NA	CASSIDLGLEAFF	TGTGCCAGTAGTATAGATCTTGGGCTAGAAGCTTTCTTT
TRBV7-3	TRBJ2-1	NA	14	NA	CASSKAGKDNEQFF	TGTGCCAGCAGCAAAGCCGGGAAAGACAATGAGCAGTTCTTC
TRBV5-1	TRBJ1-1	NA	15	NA	CASSLVGRVNTEAFF	TGCGCCAGCAGCTTGGTGGGCAGAGTGAACACTGAAGCTTTCTTT
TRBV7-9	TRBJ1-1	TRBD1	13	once	CASSTGTEKEAFF	TGTGCCAGCAGTACCGGGACAGAGAAAGAAGCTTTCTTT
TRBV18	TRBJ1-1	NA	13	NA	CASSSDRTSEAFF	TGTGCCAGCTCATCAGACCGTACTAGTGAAGCTTTCTTT
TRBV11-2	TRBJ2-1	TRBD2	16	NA	CASSLAVLAGASEQFF	TGTGCCAGCAGCTTAGCAGTCCTAGCGGGGGCCAGCGAGCAGTTCTTC
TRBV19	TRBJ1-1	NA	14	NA	CASSLGRSNTEAFF	TGTGCCAGTAGTTTAGGCAGATCGAACACTGAAGCTTTCTTT
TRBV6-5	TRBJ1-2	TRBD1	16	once	CASSYSNTGANYGYTF	TGTGCCAGCAGTTACTCAAACACAGGGGCGAACTATGGCTACACCTTC
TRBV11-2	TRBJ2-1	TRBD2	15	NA	CASSLAAGGPFEQFF	TGTGCCAGCAGCTTAGCAGCGGGGGGGCCTTTTGAGCAGTTCTTC
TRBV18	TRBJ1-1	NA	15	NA	CASSQEGGENTEAFF	TGTGCCAGCTCCCAAGAAGGTGGAGAGAACACTGAAGCTTTCTTT